This T cell receptor beta chain was recorded in a study of PD-1 blockade in classical Hodgkin lymphoma. Study-wide points: CD4+ but not CD8+ TCR diversity rose significantly by C4D1. The diversity seen at baseline in complete responders resembled that of newly diagnosed patients.

The time point was: cycle 4 day 1 (C4D1), after around six weeks of nivolumab. Every patient experienced relapse after autologous stem cell transplantation, and brentuximab vedotin exposure varied. Germline V gives CDR1 SGHVS, CDR2 FQNEAQ. Trimming removed 8 bases at V and 8 bases at J, with 22 bases between. The CDR3 spans 15 residues. Here immunoSEQ multiplex PCR was the method, and the copy in TCRdb shows in-frame clones only, minus some. The table records fewer than 100,000 clones, about 93% of them present only once. This clone was observed a single time. What it recognizes is unknown. The sample was peripheral blood mononuclear cells (PBMCs), taken before the fourth cycle of nivolumab. The clonotype originates from a human donor with classical Hodgkin lymphoma. The chain joins TRBV7-8 to TRBJ2-1; no definite D call. CDR3 sequence reads: CASGVQDLAPYEQFF. CDR3 coding DNA: TGTGCCAGCGGAGTGCAGGATCTTGCCCCGTATGAGCAGTTCTTC.